This TCR beta chain was identified in a study of T cell responses to AZD1222 COVID-19 vaccine. Broader study findings: Baseline seropositivity characterized only a handful of AZD1222 recipients. Spike was spanned by vaccine-associated CD4 TCRs, which were dominant at 160-218 and 743-854.

As regards this clone: Antigen: not known.

Per the germline V gene, CDR1 is SGHNT and CDR2 is YENEEA. Trimming removed 1 base from V and 6 bases from J, with 22 bases in between. CDR3 length: 18 residues. Sequencing was performed with immunoSEQ multiplex PCR; in TCRdb, only in-frame clones are kept and a portion is missing. This repertoire shows 97,000 or so clones, around nine tenths found once; its top ten account for approximately 2.8%. The clonotype was recovered from an adult in good health. The source material was peripheral blood, sampled on day 0 of AZD1222 vaccination. V usage is TRBV11-3 and J usage is TRBJ2-1; a possible D gene is TRBD2 (6 bases). The CDR3 reads CASSLGLMPGLVANEQFF. The CDR3 DNA is TGTGCCAGCAGCTTAGGACTCATGCCGGGACTCGTTGCCAATGAGCAGTTCTTC.